These 30 T cell receptor beta chains originate from one sample sequenced in a study of blood T cell repertoires in COVID-19. The data were produced by immunoSEQ multiplex PCR, yet TCRdb's version contains in-frame clones alone and is incomplete. Among approximately 85,000 clones listed, roughly nine tenths were seen once. Sequencing input: peripheral blood. All receptors come from a middle-aged man with acute or convalescent COVID-19.

The chain is built from TRBV9 and TRBJ1-1; TRBD1 aligns across 8 bases. This CDR3 is built from 14 residues. Germline V lookup: CDR1 SGDLS, CDR2 YYNGEE. Germline trimming cut 5 bases from V and 1 base from J; bases unmatched to any gene: 4. Here the CDR3 reads CASSSGQGNTEAFF. CDR3 in DNA: TGTGCCAGCAGTTCCGGACAGGGGAACACTGAAGCTTTCTTT. The full variable domain, its missing parts supplied by reference TRBV9 and TRBJ1-1, is DSGVTQTPKHLITATGQRVTLRCSPRSGDLSVYWYQQSLDQGLQFLIQYYNGEERAKGNILERFSAQQFPDLHSELNLSSLELGDSALYFCASSSGQGNTEAFFGQGTRLTVV.

The V call is TRBV5-5, the J call TRBJ2-2, with 11 nucleotides matching TRBD2. J was trimmed by 6 bases and V by 0 bases; bases with no gene match: 1. Germline CDR1 SGHKS, CDR2 YYEKEE (reference sequence). The CDR3 loop spans 15 amino acids. Here the CDR3 reads CASSLELAGAGELFF. CDR3 nucleotide sequence: TGTGCCAGCAGCTTGGAACTAGCGGGAGCCGGGGAGCTGTTTTTT.

The DNA of the CDR3 is TGTGCCAGCACCCTCGGACTAGCGGGGGTGAGCACAGATACGCAGTATTTT. It encodes CASTLGLAGVSTDTQYF. The V gene is TRBV28, the J gene TRBJ2-3; 13 nucleotides match TRBD2. The germline V gene encodes CDR1 MDHEN and CDR2 SYDVKM. With V trimmed by 7 bases and J by 0 bases, 7 bases remained unmatched. CDR3 length: 17 amino acids.

The J gene is TRBJ2-2, the V gene TRBV6-1; D is possibly TRBD2 (6 bases). V was clipped by 3 bases and J by 4 bases, with 12 bases between them. The CDR3 is 15 residues long. CDR1 is MNHNS, CDR2 SASEGT, per germline. CDR3 coding DNA: TGTGCCAGCAGTGAGGAGGGCCCGAGCACCGGGGAGCTGTTTTTT. Amino acid sequence: CASSEEGPSTGELFF.

The chain uses TRBV4-1 and TRBJ1-4; D is ambiguous. Trimming left V 2 bases short and J 8 bases short, with 15 bases between. The V gene's germline CDR1 is MGHRA and CDR2 YSYEKL. This CDR3 region has 15 residues. The CDR3 region is CASSQTGPGKEKLFF. CDR3 nucleotide sequence: TGCGCCAGCAGCCAAACCGGGCCCGGGAAGGAAAAACTGTTTTTT.

This chain uses TRBV4-1 with TRBJ2-1; D perhaps matches TRBD1 (5 bases). The CDR3 totals 15 residues. V lost 0 bases to trimming and J lost 2 bases, with 8 bases between them. Germline values: CDR1 MGHRA, CDR2 YSYEKL. In nucleotides, the CDR3 is TGCGCCAGCAGCCAAGAAGGACAAACCTACAATGAGCAGTTCTTC. Translation gives CASSQEGQTYNEQFF.

The rearrangement uses TRBV6-5 and TRBJ1-5; the D gene is possibly TRBD1 (5 bases). CDR1 is MNHEY and CDR2 is SVGAGI in the germline V gene. The CDR3 length is 13 residues. V lost 6 bases, J lost 6 bases, and 12 bases lay in between. Here the CDR3 reads CASRQGPTQPQHF. The CDR3 region has the DNA TGTGCCAGCAGGCAGGGCCCTACTCAGCCCCAGCATTTT.

The rearrangement joins TRBV29-1 to TRBJ1-1, with D possibly matching TRBD1 (5 bases). The germline V gene encodes CDR1 SQVTM and CDR2 ANQGSEA. This CDR3 is built from 13 residues. Trimming removed 0 bases at V and 2 bases at J, with 7 bases between. CDR3 bases: TGCAGCGTTGAAGAAGGGGCTAACACTGAAGCTTTCTTT. Translation gives CSVEEGANTEAFF.

This sequence joins TRBV4-3 and TRBJ2-1; 11 positions agree with TRBD2. The J segment lost 4 bases and the V segment lost 6 bases, leaving 5 bases of the junction unmatched. Germline V gene data show CDR1 as LGHNA and CDR2 as YSLEER. This CDR3 has 15 residues. Here the CDR3 DNA reads TGCGCCAGCAGGCCCACTAGCGGGGGATACAATGAGCAGTTCTTC. Translated: CASRPTSGGYNEQFF.

With respect to this clone: The junction departs from the called germline gene at one end, perhaps through a read error. The V call is TRBV7-2, the J call TRBJ1-1; D might be TRBD1 (6 bases). The germline V gene has CDR1 SGHTA and CDR2 FQGNSA. This CDR3 spans 14 amino acids. The CDR3 protein is CASILNRGATEAFF. The DNA for the CDR3 is TGTGCCAGCATCTTAAACCGGGGGGCGACTGAAGCTTTCTTT.

The chain couples TRBV4-1 to TRBJ2-7, with D tentatively TRBD1 (7 bases). Deletions cut 0 bases from V and 6 bases from J, with 21 bases between. Germline assignment: CDR1 MGHRA and CDR2 YSYEKL. The CDR3 extends over 17 amino acids. As DNA, the CDR3 is TGCGCCAGCAGCCAAGATTATCGGAGGGGGCACGGGGGCGAGCAGTACGTC. Its translation: CASSQDYRRGHGGEQYV.

This clone was recorded only once. V usage is TRBV7-2 and J usage is TRBJ1-1; 10 bases fit TRBD1. Germline CDR1 reads SGHTA; CDR2 reads FQGNSA. The V gene end was trimmed by 1 base and the J gene end by 7 bases; junction bases not matched to a gene: 6. This CDR3 spans 15 amino acids. CDR3 sequence reads: CASSLEGTGAFEAFF. The DNA of the CDR3 is TGTGCCAGCAGCTTAGAGGGGACAGGGGCCTTTGAAGCTTTCTTT.

This clone has more than one count but fewer than ten. DNA for the CDR3: TGTGCCAGCAGATCTGGACAGGGGCGAGCAACTAATGAAAAACTGTTTTTT. Its translation is CASRSGQGRATNEKLFF. The genes are TRBV11-2 and TRBJ1-4; 9 nucleotides agree with TRBD1. After removal of 6 bases from V and 0 bases from J, the junction contained 8 bases not matched to a gene. From germline, CDR1 is SGHAT and CDR2 FQNNGV. The CDR3 runs 17 residues.

This clone was counted only a few times. The chain uses TRBV7-8 and TRBJ2-3, with D hard to call. The germline CDR1 and CDR2 sequences are SGHVS and FQNEAQ. This CDR3 is 13 amino acids long. V was trimmed by 3 bases and J by 2 bases, leaving 6 bases between them. The CDR3 region has the DNA TGTGCCAGCAGCTTTTACACCACAGATACGCAGTATTTT. Translation: CASSFYTTDTQYF. Full variable domain (remainder filled in from reference TRBV7-8 and TRBJ2-3): GAGVSQSPRYKVAKRGQDVALRCDPISGHVSLFWYQQALGQGPEFLTYFQNEAQLDKSGLPSDRFFAERPEGSVSTLKIQRTQQEDSAVYLCASSFYTTDTQYFGPGTRLTVL.

This clone was observed a few times. The chain couples TRBV5-5 to TRBJ2-1; 9 bases map to TRBD2. The CDR3 consists of 14 residues. V gave up 7 bases and J gave up 9 bases; unmatched junction bases: 11. Germline-derived CDR1 and CDR2 are SGHKS and YYEKEE (reference sequence). DNA for the CDR3: TGTGCCAGCGGAGGGATAGCGGGAGTTATTGAGCAGTTCTTC. It codes for CASGGIAGVIEQFF.

This clone came up a few times. This chain joins TRBV5-1 and TRBJ2-3; maybe TRBD1 (5 bases). V lost 4 bases and J lost 2, with 14 bases in between. The V gene's germline CDR1 is SGHRS and CDR2 YFSETQ. The CDR3 sequence is 15 residues long. CDR3 sequence: CASSPPLGATDTQYF. CDR3 coding DNA: TGCGCCAGCAGCCCCCCCTTAGGGGCCACAGATACGCAGTATTTT.

CDR3 DNA sequence: TGCAGCGTTGAGCCGACAGCTGAGAAGTGGATGGGCACTGAAGCTTTCTTT. Protein product: CSVEPTAEKWMGTEAFF. This chain uses TRBV29-1 with TRBJ1-1; weak D call: TRBD1 (5 bases). Per the germline V gene, CDR1 is SQVTM and CDR2 is ANQGSEA. V gave up 3 bases and J gave up 4 bases, with 24 bases separating them. This CDR3 comprises 17 residues.

The chain uses TRBV27 and TRBJ2-7, with D possibly being TRBD1 (6 bases). Germline V gene sequence: CDR1 MNHEY, CDR2 SMNVEV (reference sequence). The CDR3 is 14 residues long. Trimming stripped 5 bases from V and 2 bases from J, with 13 bases between. The CDR3 DNA reads as TGTGCCAGCAGTCACCGGGACACCCCCTACGAGCAGTACTTC. As protein: CASSHRDTPYEQYF.

This clone was detected once. The genes are TRBV6-5 and TRBJ1-1, with D perhaps TRBD1 (6 bases). The CDR3 totals 13 residues. The V end lost 10 bases, the J end lost 1 base, and 13 bases lay between the germline ends. CDR1 is MNHEY, CDR2 SVGAGI, per germline. CDR3 region: CATVSGQNTEAFF. As DNA, the CDR3 is TGTGCCACCGTATCGGGACAGAACACTGAAGCTTTCTTT.

In nucleotides, the CDR3 is TGTGCCAGCAGCATCGGGACAGTTGTGGGAGATACGCAGTATTTT. Its translation is CASSIGTVVGDTQYF. This chain connects TRBV9 to TRBJ2-3; 7 bases agree with TRBD1. Germline-derived CDR1 and CDR2 are SGDLS and YYNGEE. After removal of 4 bases from V and 5 bases from J, the junction contained 10 bases not matched to a gene. CDR3 length: 15 residues. Using reference TRBV9 and TRBJ2-3 for the parts outside the CDR3, the full variable domain is DSGVTQTPKHLITATGQRVTLRCSPRSGDLSVYWYQQSLDQGLQFLIQYYNGEERAKGNILERFSAQQFPDLHSELNLSSLELGDSALYFCASSIGTVVGDTQYFGPGTRLTVL.

The rearrangement uses TRBV4-1 and TRBJ2-2; 8 bases align to TRBD1. This CDR3 spans 16 amino acids. Germline CDR1 reads MGHRA; CDR2 reads YSYEKL. V shed 0 bases, J shed 6 bases, and the junction held 6 bases outside the gene matches. DNA for the CDR3: TGCGCCAGCAGCCAAGAGAGGGGACAGGATGCCGGGGAGCTGTTTTTT. Its protein is CASSQERGQDAGELFF.

The rearrangement links TRBV11-2 to TRBJ2-7; TRBD2 agrees at 8 bases. V lost 5 bases, J lost 3 bases, and 3 bases stayed unmatched. CDR1 SGHAT and CDR2 FQNNGV come from the germline V gene. The CDR3 has 13 amino acids. The DNA of the CDR3 is TGTGCCAGCAGCCTTAGCGGGGTCTACGAGCAGTACTTC. Its protein is CASSLSGVYEQYF.

CDR3 bases: TGTGCCAGCAGCGTAGTGGAGGGGAGCACAGATACGCAGTATTTT. Its translation: CASSVVEGSTDTQYF. This rearrangement joins TRBV9 to TRBJ2-3; TRBD2 is a possible D gene (6 bases). With 0 bases removed from V and 0 bases from J, the gap between germline ends came to 8 bases. The CDR3 contains 15 residues. The V gene's germline CDR1 is SGDLS and CDR2 YYNGEE.

V is TRBV19 and J is TRBJ1-1; 9 bases agree with TRBD1. In germline, CDR1 is LNHDA, CDR2 SQIVND (reference sequence). This CDR3 is 13 amino acids long. The trim removed 5 bases at V and 4 bases at J, leaving 2 bases unmatched. The CDR3 DNA sequence: TGTGCCAGTAGTTCGACAGGGGGCACTGAAGCTTTCTTT. It is translated as CASSSTGGTEAFF.

The chain joins TRBV9 to TRBJ2-2; D is possibly TRBD1 (5 bases). Trimming cost V 4 bases and J 4 bases, with 11 bases left between them. Germline-derived CDR1 and CDR2 are SGDLS and YYNGEE. The CDR3 is 14 residues long. DNA of the CDR3: TGTGCCAGCAGCATACAGGTTGGCACCGGGGAGCTGTTTTTT. Translating gives CASSIQVGTGELFF.

The rearrangement uses TRBV28 and TRBJ1-3, with D hard to call. The germline V and J ends were trimmed by 1 base and 8 bases, with 12 bases remaining between them. The CDR3 covers 14 residues. CDR1 and CDR2 (germline): MDHEN, SYDVKM. This CDR3 reads CASSLSGGWDTIYF. CDR3 coding DNA: TGTGCCAGCAGTTTATCTGGAGGATGGGACACCATATATTTT. The full variable domain, completed using reference TRBV28 and TRBJ1-3, is DVKVTQSSRYLVKRTGEKVFLECVQDMDHENMFWYRQDPGLGLRLIYFSYDVKMKEKGDIPEGYSVSREKKERFSLILESASTNQTSMYLCASSLSGGWDTIYFGEGSWLTVV.

The chain combines TRBV5-1 with TRBJ1-4; D unclear. Trimming left V 4 bases short and J 4 bases short, with 11 bases between. Germline loops: CDR1 SGHRS, CDR2 YFSETQ. The CDR3 has 14 residues. The chain's CDR3 is CASSPGGVNEKLFF. In DNA, the CDR3 is TGCGCCAGCAGCCCGGGAGGTGTTAATGAAAAACTGTTTTTT.

This chain uses TRBV5-1 with TRBJ2-5; perhaps TRBD2 as D (5 bases). Germline V gives CDR1 SGHRS, CDR2 YFSETQ. Trimming left V 3 bases short and J 5 bases short, with 17 bases between. The CDR3 runs 15 residues. CDR3: CASSSGPTRSETQYF. The DNA for the CDR3 is TGCGCCAGCAGCTCCGGTCCTACTAGATCGGAGACCCAGTACTTC.

CDR3: CASSPFGATSYNEQFF. The CDR3 DNA is TGTGCCAGCAGCCCGTTTGGGGCCACATCCTACAATGAGCAGTTCTTC. This chain joins TRBV7-6 and TRBJ2-1, with a tentative D call TRBD1 (5 bases). Germline lookup yields CDR1 SGHVS and CDR2 FNYEAQ. Between the trimmed V and J ends, which lost 5 bases and 1 base, there was a span of 15 bases. This CDR3 has 16 residues.

This clone came up once. The rearrangement joins TRBV5-8 to TRBJ2-6; possibly TRBD1 for D (6 bases). Germline V gene sequence: CDR1 SGHTS, CDR2 YDEGEE. Trimming cost V 1 base and J 4 bases, with 12 bases left between them. This CDR3 comprises 16 residues. In DNA form, the CDR3 reads TGTGCCAGCAGCTTGCTGGGGGCGAGGGGGGCCAACGTCCTGACTTTC. Translated, it gives CASSLLGARGANVLTF.